Below are 29 T cell receptor beta chains sequenced from a single sample in a study of blood T cell repertoires in COVID-19. Profiling relied on immunoSEQ multiplex PCR, and the TCRdb table lists in-frame clones only, not all of them. This sample has about 160,000 clones, with 84% found just once. Sequenced material: peripheral blood. The receptor set was obtained from a man aged 35 to 55 who had recovered from COVID-19.

The rearrangement links TRBV7-2 to TRBJ2-7; 8 bases are a match to TRBD2. V shed 3 bases and J 7 bases; nucleotides not matched to a gene: 11. Looked up from germline, CDR1 is SGHTA and CDR2 is FQGNSA. The CDR3 consists of 15 residues. CDR3 protein: CASSLVRGGTGEQYF. CDR3 sequence (DNA): TGTGCCAGCAGCTTGGTTCGGGGGGGCACTGGGGAGCAGTACTTC.

The chain is built from TRBV19 and TRBJ2-7; TRBD1 matches 9 bases. Germline values: CDR1 LNHDA, CDR2 SQIVND (reference sequence). The V and J ends lost 0 bases and 3 bases, in that order; junction bases with no gene match: 3. This CDR3 has 15 amino acids. The CDR3 protein is CASSIDSTGGYEQYF. The CDR3 DNA is TGTGCCAGTAGTATAGATTCGACAGGGGGCTACGAGCAGTACTTC.

In its sample, this clone was seen a few times. The CDR3 sequence is CASSAPGRGLGTGELFF. The CDR3 DNA is TGTGCCAGCAGTGCCCCTGGCAGGGGGTTAGGCACCGGGGAGCTGTTTTTT. The chain couples TRBV6-2 or TRBV6-3 to TRBJ2-2; TRBD1 agrees at 7 bases. Trimming at V came to 5 bases and at J to 4 bases, leaving 13 bases not matched to a gene. The germline V gene encodes CDR1 MNHEY and CDR2 SVGEGT. This CDR3 comprises 17 residues.

This clone was picked up one time. The V call is TRBV7-6, the J call TRBJ1-2; D uncertain. Trimming took off 0 bases at V and 4 bases at J, with 12 bases between the two ends. The CDR3 is 15 amino acids. CDR1 is SGHVS, CDR2 FNYEAQ, per germline. The DNA for the CDR3 is TGTGCCAGCAGCTTAGCGGCCGGGATAGGCTATGGCTACACCTTC. This encodes CASSLAAGIGYGYTF. The full variable domain, in which reference TRBV7-6 and TRBJ1-2 provide the parts outside the CDR3, is GAGVSQSPRYKVTKRGQDVALRCDPISGHVSLYWYRQALGQGPEFLTYFNYEAQQDKSGLPNDRFSAERPEGSISTLTIQRTEQRDSAMYRCASSLAAGIGYGYTFGSGTRLTVV.

The V and J genes are TRBV4-2 and TRBJ2-7; a possible D gene is TRBD1 (6 bases). Deletions cut 0 bases from V and 1 base from J, with 10 bases between. Germline CDR1 reads LGHNA; CDR2 reads YNFKEQ. There are 15 residues in the CDR3. Written as DNA, the CDR3 is TGTGCCAGCAGCCAAGAGGTCGGACAGTCCTACGAGCAGTACTTC. The encoded protein is CASSQEVGQSYEQYF.

The DNA for the CDR3 is TGTGCCAGCAGTACATCCCACAGGGTTGTCACAGATACGCAGTATTTT. It encodes CASSTSHRVVTDTQYF. The chain couples TRBV6-2 or TRBV6-3 to TRBJ2-3; the D gene is possibly TRBD1 (6 bases). This CDR3 spans 16 amino acids. Germline V gives CDR1 MNHEY, CDR2 SVGEGT. The ends were cut back, 5 bases at V and 2 bases at J, with 17 bases in the middle.

This chain joins TRBV6-1 and TRBJ2-7, with TRBD1 as a possible D gene (6 bases). This CDR3 is built from 13 residues. Germline lookup yields CDR1 MNHNS and CDR2 SASEGT. V shed 10 bases and J shed 5 bases, with 18 bases lying between them. In nucleotides, the CDR3 is TGTGCCACCCAGGCACAGGGTGAGCACGAGCAGTACTTC. This sequence encodes CATQAQGEHEQYF.

J is TRBJ2-7 and V is TRBV30; D is perhaps TRBD2 (5 bases). The CDR3 spans 12 residues. CDR1 and CDR2 (germline): GTSNPN, SVGIG (reference sequence). Trimming removed 4 bases at V and 7 bases at J, with 14 bases between. The CDR3 DNA sequence: TGTGCCTGGACGGCCGGGGTGGGGGAGCAGTACTTC. This gives the protein CAWTAGVGEQYF.

The chain employs TRBV10-3 and TRBJ1-4; a weak D match, TRBD1 (5 bases). V gave up 2 bases and J gave up 7 bases, with 11 bases separating them. The CDR3 is 14 amino acids. Germline assignment: CDR1 ENHRY and CDR2 SYGVKD. DNA for the CDR3: TGTGCCATCAGTGAGGCGGGGGGGAGTGAAAAACTGTTTTTT. The encoded protein is CAISEAGGSEKLFF.

The chain links TRBV3-1 (or the pseudogene TRBV3-2) to TRBJ2-1, with 10 bases aligning to TRBD1. CDR1 and CDR2 (germline): LGHDT, YNNKEL (reference sequence). Unmatched junction bases numbered 12, after V lost 4 bases and J lost 12 bases. CDR3 length: 15 residues. In DNA form, the CDR3 reads TGTGCCAGCAGCCTAATTGGGACAGGGGATGGCGGGCAGTTCTTC. It translates to CASSLIGTGDGGQFF.

CDR3 nucleotides: TGTGCCAGCAGTCGAACCGGGACAGGTGGTTCACCCCTCCACTTT. It codes for CASSRTGTGGSPLHF. J is TRBJ1-6 and V is TRBV6-2 or TRBV6-3, with 8 positions matching TRBD1. This CDR3 region has 15 residues. Unmatched junction bases numbered 9, after V lost 5 bases and J lost 9 bases. Germline loops: CDR1 MNHEY, CDR2 SVGEGT.

The chain recombines TRBV5-6 with TRBJ2-6; 8 bases are a match to TRBD2. The J segment lost 2 bases and the V segment lost 4 bases, leaving 8 bases of the junction unmatched. Germline V CDR1 and CDR2: SGHDT, YYEEEE. This CDR3 is built from 17 residues. CDR3 coding DNA: TGTGCCAGCAGCACGCCGGGGGGGTGGCCTGGGGCCAACGTCCTGACTTTC. Its translation: CASSTPGGWPGANVLTF.

This rearrangement joins TRBV19 to TRBJ1-2, with 12 positions matching TRBD1. The V segment lost 4 bases and the J segment 7 bases; nucleotides outside the gene matches: 4. Germline CDR1 is LNHDA and CDR2 is SQIVND (reference sequence). CDR3 length: 14 residues. CDR3 DNA sequence: TGTGCCAGTAGTAGGGGACAGGGGGCAAGTGGCTACACCTTC. Encoded protein: CASSRGQGASGYTF.

The V gene is TRBV7-8, the J gene TRBJ1-4; D unresolved. Trimming took 5 bases from V and 5 from J, leaving 18 bases between them. Germline V gene data show CDR1 as SGHVS and CDR2 as FQNEAQ. The CDR3 extends over 16 amino acids. DNA for the CDR3: TGTGCCAGCAGCCCCACCTCGGGGTCACAGAATGAAAAACTGTTTTTT. Its protein product is CASSPTSGSQNEKLFF.

The genes are TRBV6-5 and TRBJ2-1; 7 nucleotides align to TRBD2. This CDR3 is 15 amino acids long. Trimming took 4 bases from V and 5 from J; bases not matched to a gene: 8. Germline V CDR1 and CDR2: MNHEY, SVGAGI. CDR3 residues: CASSWGAGPHNEQFF. The CDR3 DNA sequence: TGTGCCAGCAGTTGGGGAGCGGGGCCTCACAATGAGCAGTTCTTC.

The chain carries TRBV9 and TRBJ2-5; tentatively, D is TRBD2 (6 bases). Germline CDR1 reads SGDLS; CDR2 reads YYNGEE. Trimming shortened V by 2 bases and J by 4 bases, and 9 bases separated the two germline ends. The CDR3 totals 13 residues. CDR3 loop: CASSVLGGETQYF. In nucleotides, the CDR3 is TGTGCCAGCAGCGTTTTGGGGGGAGAGACCCAGTACTTC.

The chain uses TRBV7-2 and TRBJ2-3; possible D gene TRBD2, 6 bases. This CDR3 region has 15 residues. V was clipped by 2 bases and J by 0 bases, with 9 bases between them. Germline assignment: CDR1 SGHTA and CDR2 FQGNSA. The CDR3 DNA reads TGTGCCAGCAGCTTAAGACTAGAAAGCACAGATACGCAGTATTTT. Its protein is CASSLRLESTDTQYF.

This chain connects TRBV28 to TRBJ1-1; D is unresolved. The CDR3 covers 15 residues. With 5 bases removed from V and 1 base from J, the gap between germline ends came to 14 bases. The germline CDR1 and CDR2 sequences are MDHEN and SYDVKM. In DNA form, the CDR3 reads TGTGCCAGCAGTCACAATGGGCGGGCGAACACTGAAGCTTTCTTT. Translated: CASSHNGRANTEAFF. The variable domain in full, completed from reference TRBV28 and TRBJ1-1, reads DVKVTQSSRYLVKRTGEKVFLECVQDMDHENMFWYRQDPGLGLRLIYFSYDVKMKEKGDIPEGYSVSREKKERFSLILESASTNQTSMYLCASSHNGRANTEAFFGQGTRLTVV.

The CDR3 nucleotides are TGTGCCAGCAGCCGAGGACTAGCGGGAGATACGCAGTATTTT. Encoded protein: CASSRGLAGDTQYF. The V gene is TRBV7-8, the J gene TRBJ2-3, with TRBD2 identical over 11 bases. Germline loops: CDR1 SGHVS, CDR2 FQNEAQ. The CDR3 covers 14 residues. V lost 5 bases and J lost 5; bases outside the gene matches: 3.

The V and J genes are TRBV9 and TRBJ2-3, with TRBD1 as a possible D gene (6 bases). Germline CDR1 SGDLS, CDR2 YYNGEE. This CDR3 has 15 residues. V was trimmed by 2 bases and J by 1 base, leaving 11 bases between them. DNA for the CDR3: TGTGCCAGCAGCGTTGGGTGGGGGCGCACAGATACGCAGTATTTT. Amino acids: CASSVGWGRTDTQYF.

The chain recombines TRBV28 with TRBJ2-7, with 9 bases identical to TRBD2. V gave up 5 bases and J gave up 7 bases; unmatched junction bases: 6. Germline values: CDR1 MDHEN, CDR2 SYDVKM. The CDR3 has 13 amino acids. This CDR3 reads CASSNSGRNEQYF. CDR3 DNA sequence: TGTGCCAGCAGTAATAGCGGGAGAAATGAGCAGTACTTC.

V and J are TRBV29-1 and TRBJ1-2; D call uncertain. The V end lost 4 bases, the J end lost 3 bases, and 15 bases lay between the germline ends. The germline V gene has CDR1 SQVTM and CDR2 ANQGSEA. The CDR3 is made up of 14 amino acids. CDR3 protein: CSVAGYAGDYGYTF. In nucleotides, the CDR3 is TGCAGCGTTGCGGGTTATGCGGGAGACTATGGCTACACCTTC.

The table lists this clone with a few counts. The chain employs TRBV3-1 (or the pseudogene TRBV3-2) and TRBJ2-5; D is uncertain. The CDR3 runs 16 residues. V was shortened by 0 bases and J by 5 bases, with 16 bases between the two germline ends. Germline lookup yields CDR1 LGHDT and CDR2 YNNKEL (reference sequence). CDR3 amino acids: CASSQDAVWSLETQYF. DNA for the CDR3: TGTGCCAGCAGCCAAGATGCGGTATGGTCCTTGGAGACCCAGTACTTC.

This rearrangement joins TRBV9 to TRBJ2-1, with TRBD2 matching over 8 bases. After removal of 4 bases from V and 9 bases from J, the junction contained 12 bases not matched to a gene. Germline CDR1 SGDLS, CDR2 YYNGEE. The CDR3 runs to 15 residues. This CDR3 reads CASSSGTRMSSEQFF. The DNA of the CDR3 is TGTGCCAGCAGCTCCGGGACTAGAATGTCTAGTGAGCAGTTCTTC.

This chain uses TRBV4-3 with TRBJ1-1, with 9 bases lining up with TRBD1. This CDR3 spans 15 amino acids. Germline assignment: CDR1 LGHNA and CDR2 YSLEER. The V gene end was trimmed by 2 bases and the J gene end by 2 bases; junction bases not matched to a gene: 3. The chain's CDR3 is CASSQRQGGNTEAFF. CDR3 DNA sequence: TGCGCCAGCAGCCAAAGACAGGGGGGCAACACTGAAGCTTTCTTT.

V is TRBV7-9 and J is TRBJ2-1; TRBD1 is a possible D gene (6 bases). This CDR3 has 12 amino acids. Germline CDR1 is SEHNR and CDR2 is FQNEAQ (reference sequence). The V gene lost 5 bases and the J gene lost 10 bases, with 12 bases spanning the gap. CDR3 in amino acids: CASSPTRGEQFF. The CDR3 DNA is TGTGCCAGCAGCCCTACTAGGGGGGAGCAGTTCTTC.

The chain joins TRBV9 to TRBJ2-7; weak D call: TRBD1 (6 bases). The CDR3 spans 14 residues. V dropped 0 bases and J dropped 6 bases, with 13 bases sitting between them. In germline, CDR1 is SGDLS, CDR2 YYNGEE. The chain's CDR3 is CASSVDYQGREQYF. CDR3 bases: TGTGCCAGCAGCGTAGATTATCAGGGGCGCGAGCAGTACTTC.

The chain couples TRBV18 to TRBJ2-2, with 7 bases lining up with TRBD1. The CDR3 sequence is 16 residues long. The germline V gene encodes CDR1 KGHSH and CDR2 LQKENI. The junction had 7 bases not matched to a gene; V was cut back by 2 bases and J by 4 bases. The CDR3 protein is CASSPSRGGGTGELFF. The CDR3 coding sequence is TGTGCCAGCTCACCATCTCGAGGGGGCGGCACCGGGGAGCTGTTTTTT. The variable domain in full, with the rest retrieved from reference TRBV18 and TRBJ2-2, is NAGVMQNPRHLVRRRGQEARLRCSPMKGHSHVYWYRQLPEEGLKFMVYLQKENIIDESGMPKERFSAEFPKEGPSILRIQQVVRGDSAAYFCASSPSRGGGTGELFFGEGSRLTVL.

This clone was recorded once. The genes are TRBV7-3 and TRBJ2-3; possible D gene TRBD2, 5 bases. CDR3 length: 13 residues. Germline values: CDR1 SGHTA, CDR2 FQGTGA. Trimming took 4 bases from V and 5 from J, leaving 10 bases between them. This CDR3 reads CASSYGKIDTQYF. The CDR3, as DNA: TGTGCCAGCAGCTACGGGAAGATAGATACGCAGTATTTT.